A selection of T cell receptor beta chains follows, all from one sample in a study of blood T cell repertoires in COVID-19. Libraries were prepared by immunoSEQ multiplex PCR; TCRdb keeps only in-frame clonotypes and omits some of them. The table includes 450,000 to 500,000 clones, roughly 87% detected once. The sequencing input was PBMCs or T cells enriched from blood (not recorded which). Receptors were obtained from a woman aged 18-29 years who had recovered from COVID-19. Each CDR3 is given with its conserved first and last residue. A D gene is named only where the DNA matches it firmly. Only some rows state a clone size, as once, few, many or a class for expanded clones.

d_call	v_call	j_call	clone_size	cdr3_aa	cdr3_nt
TRBD2	TRBV30	TRBJ2-1	.	CAWWEGLRSYNEQFF	TGTGCCTGGTGGGAGGGACTCCGCTCCTACAATGAGCAGTTCTTC
TRBD1	TRBV5-1	TRBJ1-4	.	CASSPGTGIGEKLFF	TGCGCCAGCAGTCCCGGGACAGGGATTGGCGAAAAACTGTTTTTT
TRBD1	TRBV27	TRBJ1-2	.	CASSSGQGAVYGYTF	TGTGCCAGCAGCTCGGGACAGGGGGCCGTCTATGGCTACACCTTC
.	TRBV20-1	TRBJ1-4	.	CSASKRQGGEKLFF	TGCAGTGCTAGTAAACGGCAGGGAGGTGAAAAACTGTTTTTT
.	TRBV28	TRBJ1-1	.	CASSLIGFGEEAFF	TGTGCCAGCAGTTTAATTGGGTTTGGGGAGGAAGCTTTCTTT
TRBD1	TRBV15	TRBJ1-1	.	CATSRGKGQGSMNTEAFF	TGTGCCACCAGCAGAGGGAAAGGACAGGGGAGCATGAACACTGAAGCTTTCTTT
.	TRBV11-2	TRBJ2-5	.	CASSLVTQETQYF	TGTGCCAGCAGCTTAGTAACACAAGAGACCCAGTACTTC
.	TRBV28	TRBJ2-3	.	CASSSPLGTDTQYF	TGTGCCAGCAGTTCTCCTCTAGGCACAGATACGCAGTATTTT
.	TRBV27	TRBJ1-5	.	CASSGGRGGNNQPQHF	TGTGCCAGCAGTGGGGGAAGAGGAGGGAACAATCAGCCCCAGCATTTT
.	TRBV7-2	TRBJ2-3	.	CASSLTGYYTDTQYF	TGTGCCAGCAGCTTAACGGGATACTACACAGATACGCAGTATTTT
.	TRBV30	TRBJ1-6	.	CAWTRTPDPSPLHF	TGTGCCTGGACCCGGACACCTGACCCTTCACCCCTCCACTTT
.	TRBV5-1	TRBJ2-3	.	CASSLTPFTDTQYF	TGCGCCAGCAGCTTGACACCATTCACAGATACGCAGTATTTT
.	TRBV19	TRBJ2-1	few	CASSTTTLNNEQFF	TGTGCCAGTAGTACCACGACATTGAACAATGAGCAGTTCTTC
.	TRBV24-1	TRBJ1-1	few	CATSDLRRTPTKNTEAFF	TGTGCCACCAGTGATTTGCGACGCACCCCGACTAAGAACACTGAAGCTTTCTTT
TRBD2	TRBV19	TRBJ2-7	.	CASSTIAGEVEQYF	TGTGCCAGTAGTACCATAGCGGGAGAAGTCGAGCAGTACTTC
TRBD1	TRBV6-6	TRBJ1-4	once	CASSQYRDSRVLEKLFF	TGTGCCAGCAGTCAATACCGGGACAGCAGAGTACTTGAAAAACTGTTTTTT
TRBD1	TRBV5-1	TRBJ1-2	few	CASSLDGDRVQGYTF	TGCGCCAGCAGCTTGGATGGGGACAGGGTACAGGGCTACACCTTC
.	TRBV20-1	TRBJ1-2	.	CSARWGQSYTF	TGCAGTGCTAGATGGGGCCAGAGCTACACCTTC
.	TRBV5-4	TRBJ1-1	.	CASSLDQDSEAFF	TGTGCCAGCAGCTTGGACCAGGACAGTGAAGCTTTCTTT
TRBD2	TRBV9	TRBJ2-3	.	CASSPTSGGSTDTQYF	TGTGCCAGCAGCCCAACTAGCGGGGGTTCCACAGATACGCAGTATTTT
.	TRBV27	TRBJ2-1	.	CASSLYRNNEQFF	TGTGCCAGCAGTTTATACAGAAACAATGAGCAGTTCTTC
.	TRBV6-5	TRBJ1-1	.	CASSWLYTEAFF	TGTGCCAGCAGTTGGCTGTACACTGAAGCTTTCTTT
TRBD2	TRBV4-2	TRBJ2-7	.	CASSQDFATSGGGYEQYF	TGTGCCAGCAGCCAAGACTTCGCGACTAGCGGGGGTGGTTACGAGCAGTACTTC
TRBD1	TRBV6-5	TRBJ1-6	once	CASSSGDRTPLHF	TGTGCCAGCAGCTCAGGGGACAGGACACCCCTCCACTTT